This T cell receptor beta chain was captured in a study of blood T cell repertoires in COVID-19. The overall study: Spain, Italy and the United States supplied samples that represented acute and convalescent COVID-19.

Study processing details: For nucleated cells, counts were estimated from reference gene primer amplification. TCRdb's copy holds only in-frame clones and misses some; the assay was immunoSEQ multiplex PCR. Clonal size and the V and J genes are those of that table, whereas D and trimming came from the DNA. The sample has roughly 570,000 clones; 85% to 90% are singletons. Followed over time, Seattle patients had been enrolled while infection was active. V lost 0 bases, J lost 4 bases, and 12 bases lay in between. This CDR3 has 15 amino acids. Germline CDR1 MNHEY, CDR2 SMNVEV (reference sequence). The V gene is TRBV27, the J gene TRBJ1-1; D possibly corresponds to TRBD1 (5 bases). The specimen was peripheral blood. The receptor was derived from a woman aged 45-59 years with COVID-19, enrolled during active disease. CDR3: CASSLSLGGFTEAFF. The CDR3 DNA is TGTGCCAGCAGTTTATCGTTGGGGGGGTTCACTGAAGCTTTCTTT.